The clone carrying this T cell receptor beta chain has just a few counts. Its antigen is not known. One junction end disagrees with the germline gene, perhaps due to a read error. The data originate from a study of T cells in Graves' hyperthyroidism and ophthalmopathy. Overall study context: Initial diagnosis, before any treatment, was when peripheral blood was collected.

Germline CDR1 reads PRHDT; CDR2 reads FYEKMQ (reference sequence). There are 15 residues in the CDR3. Overall study findings and caveats: Classification by a 13 V-J model distinguished ophthalmopathy from stable hyperthyroidism. Blood samples included most of the expanded thyroid clonotypes exceeding 0.001.

Amplified TCR beta CDR3 regions came from RNA transcripts. HTBI primers drove first-round RT-PCR of the TCR CDR3. TCRdb reprocessed the multiplex PCR reads via MiXCR and lists one record per CDR3 protein. The table lists hundreds of thousands of distinct CDR3 sequences, approximately 15% of them singletons. Sequencing input: blood. This receptor was identified in a woman between 35 and 50 years old with Graves' hyperthyroidism. The chain is built from TRBV13 and TRBJ2-5; 8 bases agree with TRBD1. In nucleotides, the CDR3 is TGCGCCAGCAGCTTACACGGGACAGGTGGGGAGACCCAGTACTTC. Encoded protein: CASSLHGTGGETQYF. Complete variable domain (other parts from reference TRBV13 and TRBJ2-5): AAGVIQSPRHLIKEKRETATLKCYPIPRHDTVYWYQQGPGQDPQFLISFYEKMQSDKGSIPDRFSAQQFSDYHSELNMSSLELGDSALYFCASSLHGTGGETQYFGPGTRLLVL.